These 26 T cell receptor beta chains were sequenced from one sample in a study of T cells in Graves' hyperthyroidism and ophthalmopathy. TCR beta CDR3 sequences were amplified from RNA transcripts. Initially, a first-round RT-PCR of the TCR CDR3 employed the HTBI primer set. TCRdb reanalysed the multiplex PCR reads using MiXCR and keeps one entry per CDR3 protein. This sample yields fewer than 350,000 distinct CDR3 sequences, of which about an eighth are seen a single time; almost 8% belongs to the top ten. Sequenced input: blood. These receptors were collected from a woman in her 30s with Graves' hyperthyroidism that later progressed to Graves' ophthalmopathy.

The V call is TRBV2, the J call TRBJ2-1, with 15 positions matching TRBD2. CDR1 and CDR2 (germline): SNHLY, FYNNEI. The V segment lost 9 bases and the J segment 2 bases; nucleotides outside the gene matches: 2. The CDR3 runs to 15 residues. The CDR3 spells CASGLAGGAYNEQFF. The CDR3, as DNA: TGTGCCAGTGGACTAGCGGGAGGGGCCTACAATGAGCAGTTCTTC.

This clonotype was seen repeatedly, ten times or more. The chain joins TRBV3-1 to TRBJ2-7, with 14 positions matching TRBD2. Germline V gene lookup returns CDR1 LGHDT and CDR2 YNNKEL (reference sequence). The CDR3 has 16 residues. J gave up 7 bases and V 3 bases, and 8 bases lay outside the gene matches. The CDR3 loop reads CASSHRLAGGRGEQYF. The CDR3 DNA sequence: TGTGCCAGCAGCCATAGACTAGCGGGAGGGCGTGGGGAGCAGTACTTC.

This clonotype was counted between two and nine times. The J gene is TRBJ1-1, the V gene TRBV25-1; D gene ambiguous. CDR1 MGHDK and CDR2 SYGVNS come from the germline V gene. This CDR3 has 14 amino acids. Trimming took off 7 bases at V and 5 bases at J, with 17 bases between the two ends. The CDR3 spells CASKGGRTLTEAFF. The CDR3 DNA is TGTGCCAGCAAAGGAGGTAGGACTCTTACTGAAGCTTTCTTT.

This clonotype was counted ten times or more. V is TRBV11-2 and J is TRBJ2-1; D gene ambiguous. The CDR3 totals 16 residues. CDR1 is SGHAT and CDR2 is FQNNGV in the germline V gene. V lost 5 bases and J 0 bases, leaving 14 bases between the germline ends. DNA for the CDR3: TGTGCCAGCAGCCGAGGTAGGGCTAACTCCTACAATGAGCAGTTCTTC. The encoded protein is CASSRGRANSYNEQFF.

This clonotype was seen repeatedly, ten times or more. This chain connects TRBV30 to TRBJ2-1, with a tentative D call TRBD1 (5 bases). Germline CDR1 and CDR2: GTSNPN and SVGIG (reference sequence). This CDR3 is 14 amino acids long. V dropped 0 bases and J dropped 1 base, with 7 bases sitting between them. The CDR3 spells CAWSVGASYNEQFF. The CDR3 region has the DNA TGTGCCTGGAGTGTAGGGGCATCCTACAATGAGCAGTTCTTC.

The chain is built from TRBV19 and TRBJ2-1; D unclear. The V gene's germline CDR1 is LNHDA and CDR2 SQIVND (reference sequence). CDR3 size: 11 residues. Trimming shortened V by 2 bases and J by 10 bases, and 6 bases separated the two germline ends. CDR3 loop: CASSIQQEQFF. In DNA, the CDR3 is TGTGCCAGTAGTATACAGCAAGAGCAGTTCTTC.

Ten or more counts support this clonotype. The chain couples TRBV3-1 to TRBJ2-3, with D possibly TRBD1 on 6 matching bases. The CDR3 length is 13 residues. Trimming left V 1 base short and J 6 bases short, with 8 bases between. CDR1 and CDR2 from the germline V gene are LGHDT and YNNKEL (reference sequence). For the CDR3, the DNA is TGTGCCAGCAGCCAAGCTAGGGGGGATACGCAGTATTTT. Its protein is CASSQARGDTQYF.

This clonotype was detected many times. J is TRBJ1-5 and V is TRBV12-3 or TRBV12-4; the match to TRBD1 covers 8 bases. This CDR3 is 15 amino acids long. V dropped 1 base and J dropped 6; count of bases not matched to a gene: 5. The CDR3 nucleotides are TGTGCCAGCAGTTTAGAGACAGGGGCTGTTCAGCCCCAGCATTTT. Translating it yields CASSLETGAVQPQHF.

The chain employs TRBV24-1 and TRBJ2-5, with TRBD1 identical over 10 bases. Germline-derived CDR1 and CDR2 are KGHDR and SFDVKD. V lost 11 bases to trimming and J lost 0 bases; unmatched junction nucleotides: 14. This CDR3 spans 17 amino acids. CDR3: CARGGGPGQGYQETQYF. Here the CDR3 DNA reads TGTGCCAGGGGGGGAGGTCCGGGACAGGGGTACCAAGAGACCCAGTACTTC.

This clonotype has at least ten counts. The genes are TRBV6-1 and TRBJ2-3, with D possibly being TRBD2 (6 bases). The germline gives CDR1 MNHNS, CDR2 SASEGT. V lost 4 bases, J lost 4 bases, and 21 bases lay in between. CDR3 length equals 17 residues. The DNA for the CDR3 is TGTGCCAGCAGTGTTCTGGCCAATAGGGAGGTCCCAGATACGCAGTATTTT. Its protein is CASSVLANREVPDTQYF.

As regards this clonotype: This may be a read error: a much more frequent sequence differs by one nucleotide. This chain connects TRBV7-6 to TRBJ2-1; 9 bases match TRBD1. TRBJ2-7 explains the end of the DNA better; the J call may be wrong. Germline V gene sequence: CDR1 SGHVS, CDR2 FNYEAQ. The CDR3 loop spans 15 amino acids. Here the CDR3 reads CASSLAGTGSNEQYF. CDR3 DNA: TGTGCCAGCAGCTTAGCCGGGACAGGGAGCAATGAGCAGTACTTC.

This clonotype was recorded at least ten times. This chain uses TRBV28 with TRBJ2-2; 7 bases line up with TRBD1. The ends lost 6 bases at V and 2 bases at J; junction bases unmatched: 9. CDR3 length: 16 residues. The germline V gene encodes CDR1 MDHEN and CDR2 SYDVKM. CDR3 nucleotide sequence: TGTGCCAGCAGCACCGGGACAGCCATCAACACCGGGGAGCTGTTTTTT. This translates into CASSTGTAINTGELFF.

V and J are TRBV2 and TRBJ2-3; D is ambiguous. CDR3 length: 15 amino acids. CDR1 and CDR2 from the germline V gene are SNHLY and FYNNEI. Trimming took 7 bases from V and 2 from J, leaving 16 bases between them. CDR3 in DNA: TGTGCCAGCACTCCGGAACAGACCTTCACAGATACGCAGTATTTT. Protein sequence: CASTPEQTFTDTQYF.

Note on this clonotype: This sequence may be a read error, since a much larger clone differs from it by one base. The rearrangement joins TRBV6-2 or TRBV6-3 to TRBJ2-5; a possible D gene is TRBD2 (7 bases). Per germline, CDR1 MNHEY and CDR2 SVGEGT. V was cut by 5 bases and J by 4 bases, with 17 bases left in between. This CDR3 is built from 15 residues. This CDR3 is CASSRGGGGRETQYF. For the CDR3, the DNA is TGTGCCAGCAGTCGAGGTGGGGGGGGGCGAGAGACCCAGTACTTC.

This clonotype occurred many times. The chain carries TRBV18 and TRBJ2-3; tentatively, D is TRBD2 (5 bases). The germline CDR1 and CDR2 sequences are KGHSH and LQKENI. V dropped 3 bases and J dropped 4 bases, with 11 bases sitting between them. The CDR3 consists of 14 residues. The CDR3: CASSPASSADTQYF. CDR3 nucleotides: TGTGCCAGCTCACCTGCTAGCAGTGCAGATACGCAGTATTTT.

The table lists this clonotype with many counts. The J gene is TRBJ2-5, the V gene TRBV11-2, with 8 bases matching TRBD1. CDR3 size: 15 residues. Looked up from germline, CDR1 is SGHAT and CDR2 is FQNNGV. The CDR3 sequence is CASLHTGGRLETQYF. The DNA for the CDR3 is TGTGCATCACTCCATACAGGGGGGAGGTTGGAGACCCAGTACTTC.

This clonotype was recorded at least ten times. The chain employs TRBV30 and TRBJ2-5; D is ambiguous. The CDR3 contains 14 residues. Germline loops: CDR1 GTSNPN, CDR2 SVGIG (reference sequence). The germline V and J ends were trimmed by 2 bases and 9 bases, with 19 bases remaining between them. The CDR3 protein is CAWSPARPSAAQYF. CDR3 coding DNA: TGTGCCTGGAGTCCCGCTCGTCCATCGGCGGCCCAGTACTTC.

This clonotype was recorded at least ten times. The CDR3: CASSPRRPKGAHEQYF. The CDR3 nucleotides are TGTGCCAGCAGTCCCCGGCGCCCAAAGGGGGCCCACGAGCAGTACTTC. This chain uses TRBV6-1 with TRBJ2-7, with 7 bases that match TRBD1. Germline V gives CDR1 MNHNS, CDR2 SASEGT. This CDR3 has 16 residues. Losses at the gene ends were 5 bases for V and 5 bases for J; bases not matched to a gene: 15.

This clonotype occurred many times. The chain couples TRBV28 to TRBJ2-1, with unresolved D. This CDR3 has 11 residues. From germline, CDR1 is MDHEN and CDR2 SYDVKM. Trimming shortened V by 6 bases and J by 7 bases, and 7 bases separated the two germline ends. CDR3 in DNA: TGTGCCAGCAGCAGGCGAAATGAGCAGTTCTTC. It yields the protein CASSRRNEQFF.

A few counts support this clonotype. V gene TRBV30 combines with J gene TRBJ2-7, with D possibly TRBD2 on 5 matching bases. This CDR3 spans 13 amino acids. Germline CDR1 and CDR2: GTSNPN and SVGIG (reference sequence). V lost 2 bases, J lost 6 bases, and 14 bases lay in between. This CDR3 reads CAWSFLQSGEQYF. CDR3 in DNA: TGTGCCTGGAGTTTCCTGCAGAGCGGCGAGCAGTACTTC.

This clonotype was seen repeatedly, ten times or more. The chain has TRBV25-1 and TRBJ2-1; 9 bases map to TRBD1. The CDR3 has 16 amino acids. Trimming took 6 bases from V and 7 from J; bases not matched to a gene: 13. CDR1 is MGHDK, CDR2 SYGVNS, per germline. The CDR3 DNA follows: TGTGCCAGCAGCAAGTCGTCGGGGACAGGGATAAATGAGCAGTTCTTC. It codes for CASSKSSGTGINEQFF.

The rearrangement links TRBV24-1 to TRBJ2-2; D uncertain. V lost 0 bases and J 4 bases, leaving 2 bases between the germline ends. Germline values: CDR1 KGHDR, CDR2 SFDVKD. The CDR3 is 13 amino acids. For the CDR3, the DNA is TGTGCCACCAGTGATTTGGGCACCGGGGAGCTGTTTTTT. It codes for CATSDLGTGELFF.

This clonotype occurred many times. The chain uses TRBV20-1 and TRBJ2-7; D is unclear. Germline values: CDR1 DFQATT, CDR2 SNEGSKA (reference sequence). CDR3 length: 15 amino acids. V was pared by 0 bases and J by 2 bases, with 14 bases between. The CDR3 bases are TGCAGTGCTAGAGAAAGACCCCTAGTAACCTACGAGCAGTACTTC. Translated, it gives CSARERPLVTYEQYF.

This clonotype occurred many times. The J gene is TRBJ2-1, the V gene TRBV7-3, with 7 bases fitting TRBD2. V shed 6 bases and J 10 bases; nucleotides not matched to a gene: 18. Per germline, CDR1 SGHTA and CDR2 FQGTGA. CDR3 length: 16 amino acids. CDR3 sequence: CASSQTLAGVGEEQFF. CDR3 sequence (DNA): TGTGCCAGCAGTCAAACCCTGGCGGGAGTAGGGGAAGAGCAGTTCTTC.

This chain connects TRBV19 to TRBJ1-5, with a tentative D call TRBD1 (6 bases). Germline V gives CDR1 LNHDA, CDR2 SQIVND (reference sequence). V was trimmed by 11 bases and J by 6 bases, leaving 20 bases between them. The CDR3 consists of 14 residues. DNA for the CDR3: TGTGCCGGGGGGCTAACAGGGAGATTTCAGCCCCAGCATTTT. Amino acids: CAGGLTGRFQPQHF.

This chain joins TRBV25-1 and TRBJ2-5; 7 nucleotides agree with TRBD1. The trim removed 4 bases at V and 5 bases at J, leaving 10 bases unmatched. CDR3 length: 15 residues. Germline V CDR1 and CDR2: MGHDK, SYGVNS. The CDR3 nucleotides are TGTGCCAGCAGTGGAAACAGGGGAGATGGGGAGACCCAGTACTTC. It is translated as CASSGNRGDGETQYF.